This T cell receptor (beta chain) was captured in a study of tissue T cells after allogeneic stem cell transplantation. The CDR3 extends over 15 amino acids. Germline lookup yields CDR1 MNHDT and CDR2 YYDKIL. Trimming took off 2 bases at V and 4 bases at J, with 11 bases between the two ends. Concerning this clone itself: Its cognate antigen is unknown. Gene names follow the mouse nomenclature. The CDR3 extends 1 residue past the end of the read, so its final part is completed from the germline J gene.

Findings of the study overall: Few T cell clones were shared across patients, but motif clusters showed tissue-specific shared signatures. Blood and spleen captured only part of the tissue TCR repertoire.

Survey-depth TCRbeta CDR3 sequencing reported V/J genes and productive frequencies. The protocol was immunoSEQ multiplex PCR, while the TCRdb copy is restricted to in-frame clones and leaves out a portion. The top ten clones hold less than 0.85% of a sample with some 48,000 clones, 65% to 80% of them seen once. This TCR was recovered from a pool of C57BL/6 mice in good health. The sample consisted of sorted cells pooled from one or two spleens. This chain joins TRBV17 and TRBJ2-2; D call uncertain. The chain's CDR3 is CASSRRQTGTGQLYF. The CDR3 bases that were read are TGTGCTAGCAGTAGAAGGCAGACGGGCACCGGGCAGCTCTAC.